This T cell receptor (beta chain) was profiled in a study of T cell changes during pregnancy in multiple sclerosis. The CDR3 runs 14 residues. V lost 7 bases, J lost 1 base, and 16 bases lay in between. Per the germline V gene, CDR1 is SQVTM and CDR2 is ANQGSEA. Measured with immunoSEQ multiplex PCR; TCRdb has only the in-frame clones, and not every one. The sample shows some 96,000 clones, about 90% of them seen only once. The sample in question was peripheral blood, obtained after pregnancy. This clonotype was obtained from a female donor with multiple sclerosis, enrolled in a pregnancy study. The chain carries TRBV29-1 and TRBJ1-1; D uncertain. The CDR3 here is CSAVSLRKNTEAFF. The CDR3 DNA reads TGCAGCGCTGTCTCCTTGAGGAAGAACACTGAAGCTTTCTTT.